The 26 T cell receptor beta chains below were found in one sample sequenced in a study of blood T cell repertoires in COVID-19. The data were produced by immunoSEQ multiplex PCR, yet TCRdb's version contains in-frame clones alone and is incomplete. The sample lists just under 150,000 clones, approximately 84% occurring once. The sequenced sample was peripheral blood. These receptors all stem from a human donor in a cohort sampled during active COVID-19.

CDR3 in DNA: TGTGCCAGCTCAACAGGGACCCTAGGTGAGCAGTACTTC. This translates into CASSTGTLGEQYF. The V gene is TRBV28, the J gene TRBJ2-7, with D perhaps matching TRBD1 (6 bases). The V gene's germline CDR1 is MDHEN and CDR2 SYDVKM. V was shortened by 8 bases and J by 7 bases, with 18 bases between the two germline ends. The CDR3 totals 13 residues.

DNA for the CDR3: TGTGCCTGGAGTGTGGGGGGTACCACTGAAGCTTTCTTT. Translated: CAWSVGGTTEAFF. This chain joins TRBV30 and TRBJ1-1; D perhaps matches TRBD1 (5 bases). Trimming removed 0 bases from V and 4 bases from J, with 9 bases in between. Germline values: CDR1 GTSNPN, CDR2 SVGIG (reference sequence). The CDR3 is 13 residues long.

This chain uses TRBV3-1 (or the pseudogene TRBV3-2) with TRBJ1-1, with a weak D call TRBD1 (5 bases). Germline CDR1 and CDR2: LGHDT and YNNKEL (reference sequence). The ends were cut back, 9 bases at V and 4 bases at J, with 15 bases in the middle. This CDR3 contains 13 residues. The CDR3 nucleotides read TGTGCCAGTCAAGGGCAGGGTTCCACTGAAGCTTTCTTT. Its protein is CASQGQGSTEAFF.

V and J are TRBV7-8 and TRBJ2-2; D ambiguous. The CDR3 length is 13 residues. Trimming cost V 1 base and J 3 bases, with 3 bases left between them. Germline CDR1 SGHVS, CDR2 FQNEAQ. CDR3 in DNA: TGTGCCAGCAGCTTAGGAGACACCGGGGAGCTGTTTTTT. Protein: CASSLGDTGELFF.

The V and J genes are TRBV7-9 and TRBJ2-6, with TRBD2 matching over 9 bases. CDR1 SEHNR and CDR2 FQNEAQ come from the germline V gene (reference sequence). The CDR3 consists of 19 residues. V dropped 1 base and J dropped 4; count of bases not matched to a gene: 11. This CDR3 is CASSLVIPSGIGGANVLTF. DNA for the CDR3: TGTGCCAGCAGCTTAGTAATTCCTAGCGGGATCGGGGGGGCCAACGTCCTGACTTTC.

The chain employs TRBV30 and TRBJ2-7, with D maybe TRBD2 (5 bases). V lost 2 bases and J 1 base, leaving 9 bases between the germline ends. The CDR3 totals 13 residues. CDR1 GTSNPN and CDR2 SVGIG come from the germline V gene (reference sequence). CDR3 coding DNA: TGTGCCTGGAGTACCGGGGTTTCCTACGAGCAGTACTTC. Amino acid sequence: CAWSTGVSYEQYF.

This chain joins TRBV9 and TRBJ2-5; 8 bases line up with TRBD2. Germline CDR1 reads SGDLS; CDR2 reads YYNGEE. The trim removed 3 bases at V and 1 base at J, leaving 2 bases unmatched. This CDR3 spans 14 amino acids. The CDR3 DNA is TGTGCCAGCAGCGCAAGCGGGGGCCAAGAGACCCAGTACTTC. Its translation is CASSASGGQETQYF.

The rearrangement joins TRBV3-1 (or the pseudogene TRBV3-2) to TRBJ1-3; 12 positions agree with TRBD1. The CDR3 sequence is 14 residues long. V trimming: 6 bases; J trimming: 8 bases; junction bases outside the gene matches: 5. Germline-derived CDR1 and CDR2 are LGHDT and YNNKEL (reference sequence). As DNA, the CDR3 is TGTGCCAGCAGGCAGGGACAGGGGGCAGACACCATATATTTT. Translating gives CASRQGQGADTIYF.

The J gene is TRBJ1-3, the V gene TRBV7-2; possible D gene TRBD1, 6 bases. CDR1 is SGHTA and CDR2 is FQGNSA in the germline V gene. Deletions cut 3 bases from V and 0 bases from J, with 12 bases between. The CDR3 length is 16 residues. In DNA form, the CDR3 reads TGTGCCAGCAGCTTCCCGGACAGTCTCTCTGGAAACACCATATATTTT. This gives the protein CASSFPDSLSGNTIYF.

The genes are TRBV5-1 and TRBJ1-3, with no clear D. There are 13 residues in the CDR3. Germline lookup yields CDR1 SGHRS and CDR2 YFSETQ. V shed 4 bases and J shed 0 bases, with 5 bases lying between them. The CDR3 DNA reads TGCGCCAGCAGCGAGGGCTCTGGAAACACCATATATTTT. Translating gives CASSEGSGNTIYF. Using reference TRBV5-1 and TRBJ1-3 for the parts outside the CDR3, the full variable domain is KAGVTQTPRYLIKTRGQQVTLSCSPISGHRSVSWYQQTPGQGLQFLFEYFSETQRNKGNFPGRFSGRQFSNSRSEMNVSTLELGDSALYLCASSEGSGNTIYFGEGSWLTVV.

The V and J genes are TRBV18 and TRBJ2-5; no reliable D call. Trimming cost V 0 bases and J 5 bases, with 4 bases left between them. The CDR3 is 12 residues long. Germline V gene lookup returns CDR1 KGHSH and CDR2 LQKENI. The CDR3 DNA sequence: TGTGCCAGCTCACCACCCGGGGAGACCCAGTACTTC. It is translated as CASSPPGETQYF.

This chain links TRBV5-1 with TRBJ2-3; 8 bases are a match to TRBD1. CDR3 size: 16 residues. Germline V gives CDR1 SGHRS, CDR2 YFSETQ. The V gene end was trimmed by 4 bases and the J gene end by 4 bases; junction bases not matched to a gene: 11. The DNA of the CDR3 is TGCGCCAGCAGCCTCACAGGACAGGGAAGTTCAGATACGCAGTATTTT. Translated, it gives CASSLTGQGSSDTQYF.

The chain couples TRBV4-1 to TRBJ1-5; 7 positions agree with TRBD1. The CDR3 loop spans 17 amino acids. Germline CDR1 and CDR2: MGHRA and YSYEKL. The V segment lost 0 bases and the J segment 5 bases; nucleotides outside the gene matches: 10. The CDR3 DNA is TGCGCCAGCAGCCAAGATCGGTTAGGGGGCGATGATCAGCCCCAGCATTTT. The encoded protein is CASSQDRLGGDDQPQHF.

The count of this clone is one. This chain connects TRBV19 to TRBJ2-5, with 7 bases that match TRBD1. The junction had 2 bases not matched to a gene; V was cut back by 5 bases and J by 2 bases. Germline values: CDR1 LNHDA, CDR2 SQIVND (reference sequence). The CDR3 sequence is 13 residues long. The CDR3 sequence is CASSDRVQETQYF. CDR3 nucleotide sequence: TGTGCCAGTAGTGACAGGGTACAAGAGACCCAGTACTTC.

The genes are TRBV1 and TRBJ1-2. TRBV1 is deemed a pseudogene. The CDR3 is 13 amino acids. The CDR3 bases are TGCACCAGCAGCCAATCGTATGACTATGGCTACACCTTC. This codes for CTSSQSYDYGYTF.

The chain recombines TRBV25-1 with TRBJ2-3; 7 nucleotides match TRBD2. Germline-derived CDR1 and CDR2 are MGHDK and SYGVNS. The CDR3 has 15 residues. Trimming cost V 1 base and J 3 bases; bases outside gene matches: 4. The CDR3, as DNA: TGTGCCAGCAGTGAATTGGGGAGGGATACAGATACGCAGTATTTT. Amino acids: CASSELGRDTDTQYF.

Note on this clone: A read error may produce the germline difference seen at one junction end. The rearrangement uses TRBV29-1 and TRBJ2-1, with 7 bases that match TRBD2. Germline V gene sequence: CDR1 SQVTM, CDR2 ANQGSEA. The length of the CDR3 is 16 residues. The CDR3 bases are TGCAGCGTTGTAGAGCGGGACTCGCGCTCCTTCAATGAGCAGTTCTTC. This gives the protein CSVVERDSRSFNEQFF.

J is TRBJ1-1 and V is TRBV7-3; D not resolved. Trimming stripped 1 base from V and 1 base from J, with 10 bases between. This CDR3 contains 15 residues. In germline, CDR1 is SGHTA, CDR2 FQGTGA. The CDR3 coding sequence is TGTGCCAGCAGCTTAAGCGGAGGATCGAACACTGAAGCTTTCTTT. Translating it yields CASSLSGGSNTEAFF.

The V call is TRBV3-1 (or the pseudogene TRBV3-2), the J call TRBJ2-3; the D is unclear. The CDR3 contains 15 residues. The V and J ends lost 6 bases and 5 bases respectively, with 18 bases between them. The germline gives CDR1 LGHDT, CDR2 YNNKEL (reference sequence). CDR3 nucleotides: TGTGCCAGCAGTCTTAGTTCGTCTCTCCGAGATACGCAGTATTTT. It is translated as CASSLSSSLRDTQYF.

The chain's CDR3 is CASTQWGSSYTGELFF. CDR3 nucleotide sequence: TGTGCCAGCACACAATGGGGCAGCTCGTACACCGGGGAGCTGTTTTTT. The J gene is TRBJ2-2, the V gene TRBV28, with D perhaps TRBD1 (5 bases). The CDR3 totals 16 residues. V lost 7 bases and J lost 3, with 18 bases in between. Germline CDR1 is MDHEN and CDR2 is SYDVKM.

The chain carries TRBV5-4 and TRBJ2-7; 7 bases align to TRBD1. The V gene end was trimmed by 4 bases and the J gene end by 3 bases; junction bases not matched to a gene: 7. Looked up from germline, CDR1 is SGHNT and CDR2 is YYREEE (reference sequence). The CDR3 extends over 14 amino acids. The CDR3 sequence is CASSTTGTDYEQYV. CDR3 bases: TGTGCCAGCAGCACCACCGGGACAGACTACGAGCAGTACGTC.

This clone has a single count. The chain employs TRBV24-1 and TRBJ1-5, with a weak D call TRBD1 (6 bases). Germline CDR1 reads KGHDR; CDR2 reads SFDVKD. This CDR3 has 18 residues. V shed 1 base and J shed 4 bases, with 19 bases lying between them. CDR3 in DNA: TGTGCCACCAGTGATTTCTGGTTCGGGCAGGGGATAAATCAGCCCCAGCATTTT. Amino acid sequence: CATSDFWFGQGINQPQHF.

V usage is TRBV24-1 and J usage is TRBJ1-2, with TRBD1 identical over 7 bases. Germline V gives CDR1 KGHDR, CDR2 SFDVKD. Trimming at V came to 4 bases and at J to 7 bases, leaving 5 bases not matched to a gene. This CDR3 has 13 amino acids. Written as DNA, the CDR3 is TGTGCCACCAGTGACTCAGGGGGTTCTGGCTACACCTTC. It encodes CATSDSGGSGYTF.

This chain connects TRBV19 to TRBJ1-1; 11 nucleotides align to TRBD1. Trimming at V came to 7 bases and at J to 3 bases, leaving 7 bases not matched to a gene. The CDR3 is 15 residues long. CDR1 and CDR2 (germline): LNHDA, SQIVND (reference sequence). Written as DNA, the CDR3 is TGTGCCAGTAACCCGGACAGGGGGCAGTACACTGAAGCTTTCTTT. This encodes CASNPDRGQYTEAFF.

The gene calls are TRBV27 and TRBJ2-7; D may be TRBD1 (6 bases). CDR1 MNHEY and CDR2 SMNVEV come from the germline V gene (reference sequence). The V and J ends lost 5 bases and 6 bases respectively, with 14 bases between them. The CDR3 covers 13 residues. CDR3: CASSPDYRVEQYF. CDR3 DNA sequence: TGTGCCAGCAGTCCAGACTACAGGGTCGAGCAGTACTTC.

This chain connects TRBV3-1 (or the pseudogene TRBV3-2) to TRBJ2-7; D remains unclear. V shed 0 bases and J shed 12 bases, with 15 bases lying between them. CDR1 and CDR2 from the germline V gene are LGHDT and YNNKEL (reference sequence). This CDR3 comprises 13 residues. The CDR3 region has the DNA TGTGCCAGCAGCCAAGATAGTGGCCTAGTGGTGTACGTC. Encoded protein: CASSQDSGLVVYV.